The 22 T cell receptor beta chains in this list originate from one sample, sequenced in a study of cytomegalovirus exposure and HLA in healthy donors. The PCR employed 60 Vbeta primers together with 13 Jbeta primers. Sequencing was performed with immunoSEQ multiplex PCR; in TCRdb, only in-frame clones are kept and a portion is missing. The sample holds more than 85,000 clones, more than 65% seen once. Sequenced: PBMCs. The receptors were sampled from a man aged 40-50 years in good health and CMV-seropositive.

The genes are TRBV2 and TRBJ2-7; a possible D gene is TRBD1 (6 bases). In germline, CDR1 is SNHLY, CDR2 FYNNEI. The V gene lost 2 bases and the J gene lost 6 bases, with 20 bases spanning the gap. The CDR3 has 16 residues. DNA for the CDR3: TGTGCCAGCAGTGAACGGCAGGGGAAAAGGGCGAGCGAGCAGTACTTC. This gives the protein CASSERQGKRASEQYF.

The rearrangement joins TRBV29-1 to TRBJ2-3, with TRBD1 matching 9 bases. V lost 6 bases and J lost 6; bases outside the gene matches: 16. The CDR3 loop spans 16 amino acids. The germline V gene has CDR1 SQVTM and CDR2 ANQGSEA. The CDR3 DNA is TGCAGCGTCCGATACACAGGGGGCGTTGGTTTGGATACGCAGTATTTT. This translates into CSVRYTGGVGLDTQYF.

This chain connects TRBV28 to TRBJ1-4; D may be TRBD1 (6 bases). Germline lookup yields CDR1 MDHEN and CDR2 SYDVKM. CDR3 length equals 16 residues. V dropped 6 bases and J dropped 5 bases, with 19 bases sitting between them. The CDR3 DNA reads as TGTGCCAGCAGCGAGGGGGGGGGACGGAGAAATGAAAAACTGTTTTTT. This sequence encodes CASSEGGGRRNEKLFF.

V is TRBV6-1 and J is TRBJ2-7, with a possible D match to TRBD1 (6 bases). The CDR3 has 16 residues. With 4 bases removed from V and 6 bases from J, the gap between germline ends came to 22 bases. Germline V CDR1 and CDR2: MNHNS, SASEGT. CDR3 protein: CASSGAQGRPFSEQYF. As DNA, the CDR3 is TGTGCCAGCAGTGGAGCACAGGGACGTCCCTTTAGCGAGCAGTACTTC.

This clone was recorded once. The sample carries other DNA sequences with the same CDR3. The rearrangement links TRBV19 to TRBJ2-3, with TRBD2 matching 13 bases. Germline assignment: CDR1 LNHDA and CDR2 SQIVND (reference sequence). The V gene end was trimmed by 1 base and the J gene end by 0 bases; junction bases not matched to a gene: 4. The CDR3 contains 18 residues. CDR3 loop: CASSIGLAGGLSTDTQYF. DNA for the CDR3: TGTGCCAGTAGTATAGGACTAGCGGGAGGATTAAGCACAGATACGCAGTATTTT.

The CDR3 loop reads CASRMGQGMGQPQHF. CDR3 nucleotide sequence: TGTGCCAGCAGAATGGGACAGGGGATGGGGCAGCCCCAGCATTTT. The chain carries TRBV6-5 and TRBJ1-5; 10 bases map to TRBD1. This CDR3 is 15 amino acids long. Trimming at V came to 6 bases and at J to 7 bases, leaving 9 bases not matched to a gene. From germline, CDR1 is MNHEY and CDR2 SVGAGI.

The chain employs TRBV5-1 and TRBJ2-1; D unresolved. V was clipped by 4 bases and J by 0 bases, with 14 bases between them. The CDR3 sequence is 16 residues long. Germline CDR1 SGHRS, CDR2 YFSETQ. CDR3 residues: CASSPPSKSSYNEQFF. The CDR3 coding sequence is TGCGCCAGCAGCCCGCCATCGAAGAGCTCCTACAATGAGCAGTTCTTC.

This sequence joins TRBV7-3 and TRBJ2-5; D not resolved. The CDR3 runs to 13 residues. Germline V gene sequence: CDR1 SGHTA, CDR2 FQGTGA. The V and J ends lost 3 bases and 5 bases respectively, with 10 bases between them. This chain's CDR3 is CASSLRSGETQYF. The CDR3 DNA reads as TGTGCCAGCAGCTTGCGGTCTGGGGAGACCCAGTACTTC.

The rearrangement links TRBV19 to TRBJ1-4, with unresolved D. V lost 5 bases and J lost 7, with 14 bases in between. Germline CDR1 is LNHDA and CDR2 is SQIVND (reference sequence). CDR3 length equals 14 residues. The CDR3 DNA reads TGTGCCAGTAGTCCAAGGAGGTCCGGTGAAAAACTGTTTTTT. It specifies CASSPRRSGEKLFF.

V gene TRBV11-2 combines with J gene TRBJ1-3; D is possibly TRBD1 (6 bases). The length of the CDR3 is 17 residues. Germline V gene sequence: CDR1 SGHAT, CDR2 FQNNGV. Trimming removed 5 bases at V and 0 bases at J, with 17 bases between. The chain's CDR3 is CASSARQVRSSGNTIYF. The CDR3 DNA sequence: TGTGCCAGCAGCGCCAGACAGGTTCGGAGCTCTGGAAACACCATATATTTT.

V is TRBV18 and J is TRBJ2-4; 10 bases are a match to TRBD2. The CDR3 runs to 19 residues. The germline V gene has CDR1 KGHSH and CDR2 LQKENI. V shed 6 bases and J 3 bases; nucleotides not matched to a gene: 17. The CDR3 region is CASSPRQSGRAWNKNIQYF. CDR3 DNA sequence: TGTGCCAGCTCCCCCCGACAAAGCGGGAGGGCCTGGAACAAAAACATTCAGTACTTC.

This clone was observed a single time. V is TRBV23-1 and J is TRBJ2-7; D might be TRBD1 (6 bases). TRBV23-1 counts as an open reading frame of uncertain function. The germline V and J ends were trimmed by 0 bases and 5 bases, with 14 bases remaining between them. The CDR3 loop spans 15 amino acids. The CDR3 coding sequence is TGCGCCAGCAGTCAATCAGACAGGCACGGGAACGAGCAGTACTTC. It encodes CASSQSDRHGNEQYF.

Only a few counts were recorded for this clone. The CDR3 nucleotides are TGTGCCAGCAGCCCTAGGGACACCCGTAGCTCCTACGAGCAGTACTTC. Protein product: CASSPRDTRSSYEQYF. This chain uses TRBV7-2 with TRBJ2-7, with D perhaps TRBD1 (6 bases). The CDR3 is made up of 16 amino acids. Germline CDR1 reads SGHTA; CDR2 reads FQGNSA. V was pared by 5 bases and J by 0 bases, with 17 bases between.

The chain links TRBV27 to TRBJ2-3; D possibly corresponds to TRBD2 (6 bases). V dropped 2 bases and J dropped 2 bases, with 8 bases sitting between them. The CDR3 runs 14 residues. Looked up from germline, CDR1 is MNHEY and CDR2 is SMNVEV (reference sequence). As DNA, the CDR3 is TGTGCCAGCAGTTTAGCGGGATCCACAGATACGCAGTATTTT. Amino acids: CASSLAGSTDTQYF.

This clone was seen a handful of times. V usage is TRBV11-3 and J usage is TRBJ2-1, with 10 bases fitting TRBD2. The germline V gene has CDR1 SGHNT and CDR2 YENEEA. The CDR3 is 15 residues long. V shed 7 bases and J 5 bases; nucleotides not matched to a gene: 8. As DNA, the CDR3 is TGTGCCAGCACCGCGGGAGCGGGGGGGCACAATGAGCAGTTCTTC. Translating it yields CASTAGAGGHNEQFF.

This clone has a single count. This chain uses TRBV19 with TRBJ1-1, with no clear D. Trimming cost V 5 bases and J 5 bases, with 21 bases left between them. Germline V CDR1 and CDR2: LNHDA, SQIVND (reference sequence). The CDR3 is 16 residues long. The CDR3 is CASSSLPGEGRTEAFF. Written as DNA, the CDR3 is TGTGCCAGTAGTTCACTCCCAGGTGAGGGTCGGACTGAAGCTTTCTTT.

This clone occurred a few times. The chain has TRBV7-2 and TRBJ2-3; 9 positions match TRBD1. The CDR3 is 16 residues long. Germline CDR1 SGHTA, CDR2 FQGNSA. Trimming removed 0 bases from V and 5 bases from J; junction bases left unmatched: 6. Here the CDR3 DNA reads TGTGCCAGCAGCTTAGCGCGTGGGACAGGGAGAGATACGCAGTATTTT. Translating it yields CASSLARGTGRDTQYF.

Points on this clone: The identical CDR3 is also encoded by other nucleotide sequences in the sample. The V and J genes are TRBV9 and TRBJ2-1, with 8 bases fitting TRBD2. The germline CDR1 and CDR2 sequences are SGDLS and YYNGEE. CDR3 size: 14 residues. Trimming at V came to 2 bases and at J to 3 bases, leaving 1 base not matched to a gene. The CDR3: CASSVTSGYNEQFF. CDR3 coding DNA: TGTGCCAGCAGCGTCACTAGCGGCTACAATGAGCAGTTCTTC.

The V call is TRBV7-2, the J call TRBJ2-7; D possibly corresponds to TRBD1 (6 bases). The CDR3 runs to 16 residues. The V gene's germline CDR1 is SGHTA and CDR2 FQGNSA. Trimming took 5 bases from V and 3 from J, leaving 20 bases between them. DNA for the CDR3: TGTGCCAGCAGCCCCGGGGCAGGGGTTTTTTTCTACGAGCAGTACTTC. The encoded protein is CASSPGAGVFFYEQYF.

This clone appeared once. J is TRBJ2-5 and V is TRBV6-5; TRBD1 might be the D (8 bases). The CDR3 is 15 residues long. The V gene lost 5 bases and the J gene lost 0 bases, with 13 bases spanning the gap. CDR1 MNHEY and CDR2 SVGAGI come from the germline V gene. The DNA for the CDR3 is TGTGCCAGCAGTACAGGGGGAGGGTACCAAGAGACCCAGTACTTC. It specifies CASSTGGGYQETQYF.

About this clone itself: One end of the junction does not line up with germline, which may come from a read error. This rearrangement joins TRBV2 to TRBJ2-6; 8 bases are a match to TRBD1. Germline V gene sequence: CDR1 SNHLY, CDR2 FYNNEI. The CDR3 has 18 amino acids. The CDR3 loop is CASSWTGRHLSGANGLTF. DNA for the CDR3: TGTGCCAGCAGCTGGACAGGGAGACATCTCTCTGGGGCCAACGGCCTGACTTTC. Together with reference TRBV2 and TRBJ2-6, the CDR3 gives the full variable domain: EPEVTQTPSHQVTQMGQEVILRCVPISNHLYFYWYRQILGQKVEFLVSFYNNEISEKSEIFDDQFSVERPDGSNFTLKIRSTKLEDSAMYFCASSWTGRHLSGANGLTFGAGSRLTVL.

The chain joins TRBV7-2 to TRBJ1-2, with D hard to call. V gave up 0 bases and J gave up 4 bases, with 12 bases separating them. There are 15 residues in the CDR3. Per germline, CDR1 SGHTA and CDR2 FQGNSA. CDR3 region: CASSLAPGLGYGYTF. DNA for the CDR3: TGTGCCAGCAGCTTAGCCCCGGGGTTGGGCTATGGCTACACCTTC. Full variable domain (remainder filled in from reference TRBV7-2 and TRBJ1-2): GAGVSQSPSNKVTEKGKDVELRCDPISGHTALYWYRQSLGQGLEFLIYFQGNSAPDKSGLPSDRFSAERTGGSVSTLTIQRTQQEDSAVYLCASSLAPGLGYGYTFGSGTRLTVV.